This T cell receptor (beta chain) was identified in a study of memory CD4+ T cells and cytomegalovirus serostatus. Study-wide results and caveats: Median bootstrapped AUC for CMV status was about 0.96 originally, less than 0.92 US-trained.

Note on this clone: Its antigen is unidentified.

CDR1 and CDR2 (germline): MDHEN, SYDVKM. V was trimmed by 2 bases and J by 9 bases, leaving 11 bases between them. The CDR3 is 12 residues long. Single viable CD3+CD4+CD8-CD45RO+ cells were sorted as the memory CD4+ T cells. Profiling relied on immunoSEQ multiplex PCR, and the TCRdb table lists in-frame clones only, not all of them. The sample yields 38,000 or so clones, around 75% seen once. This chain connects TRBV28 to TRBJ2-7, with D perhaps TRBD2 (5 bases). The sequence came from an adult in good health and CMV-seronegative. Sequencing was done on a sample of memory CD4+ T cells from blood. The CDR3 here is CASSLTARGQYF. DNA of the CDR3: TGTGCCAGCAGTTTAACGGCCCGGGGGCAGTACTTC.